One sample yielded the 17 T cell receptor beta chains listed below, sequenced in a study of blood T cell repertoires in COVID-19. Only in-frame clones appear in the TCRdb table, and some are missing; sequencing was by immunoSEQ multiplex PCR. This sample has about 140,000 clones, with 60% to 85% found just once. The sample was peripheral blood. The receptor source for this set is a man aged 45 to 65 with acute or convalescent COVID-19.

This clone was found once. The chain combines TRBV5-5 with TRBJ2-2; 8 bases map to TRBD2. J gave up 5 bases and V 3 bases, and 9 bases lay outside the gene matches. The CDR3 loop spans 16 amino acids. Germline V lookup: CDR1 SGHKS, CDR2 YYEKEE (reference sequence). CDR3 DNA sequence: TGTGCCAGCAGCTGGGGCCCGGGGGGGCTTACCGGGGAGCTGTTTTTT. This gives the protein CASSWGPGGLTGELFF.

This chain uses TRBV7-2 with TRBJ2-5; 8 bases fit TRBD2. The length of the CDR3 is 15 residues. The germline V gene has CDR1 SGHTA and CDR2 FQGNSA. The trim removed 2 bases at V and 5 bases at J, leaving 7 bases unmatched. CDR3: CASSLWSGRGETQYF. The CDR3 DNA is TGTGCCAGCAGCTTATGGTCCGGGAGGGGTGAGACCCAGTACTTC.

J is TRBJ2-1 and V is TRBV5-4; 11 nucleotides agree with TRBD1. The CDR3 contains 16 residues. J gave up 3 bases and V 3 bases, and 5 bases lay outside the gene matches. Looked up from germline, CDR1 is SGHNT and CDR2 is YYREEE (reference sequence). The DNA of the CDR3 is TGTGCCAGCAGCTCGGACAGGGGGCATAACTACAATGAGCAGTTCTTC. It specifies CASSSDRGHNYNEQFF.

J is TRBJ1-3 and V is TRBV14, with D hard to call. Germline V gene sequence: CDR1 SGHDN, CDR2 FVKESK. The CDR3 contains 15 residues. The V gene lost 4 bases and the J gene lost 4 bases, with 14 bases spanning the gap. CDR3 amino acids: CASSPTPRGGNTIYF. The CDR3 region has the DNA TGTGCCAGCAGCCCCACGCCCCGGGGAGGAAACACCATATATTTT.

Only a few counts were recorded for this clone. The chain has TRBV7-8 and TRBJ2-1; the D is unclear. The V and J ends lost 0 bases and 7 bases respectively, with 16 bases between them. CDR1 is SGHVS and CDR2 is FQNEAQ in the germline V gene. The CDR3 runs 16 residues. The CDR3 DNA reads as TGTGCCAGCAGCTTAGCGTCTGCCAGGATCGTAAATGAGCAGTTCTTC. It yields the protein CASSLASARIVNEQFF.

This chain joins TRBV14 and TRBJ2-3; 7 bases fit TRBD1. Looked up from germline, CDR1 is SGHDN and CDR2 is FVKESK. The CDR3 extends over 15 amino acids. The junction had 5 bases not matched to a gene; V was cut back by 1 base and J by 4 bases. For the CDR3, the DNA is TGTGCCAGCAGCCAAGTAGCAGGGGGATCAGATACGCAGTATTTT. Translating gives CASSQVAGGSDTQYF. The full variable domain, completed using reference TRBV14 and TRBJ2-3, is EAGVTQFPSHSVIEKGQTVTLRCDPISGHDNLYWYRRVMGKEIKFLLHFVKESKQDESGMPNNRFLAERTGGTYSTLKVQPAELEDSGVYFCASSQVAGGSDTQYFGPGTRLTVL.

This chain links TRBV7-3 with TRBJ1-2, with a tentative D call TRBD1 (6 bases). V lost 3 bases, J lost 11 bases, and 13 bases lay in between. The CDR3 runs 12 residues. The V gene's germline CDR1 is SGHTA and CDR2 FQGTGA. This chain's CDR3 is CASSLAGQGYTF. Written as DNA, the CDR3 is TGTGCCAGCAGCTTGGCAGGGCAGGGGTACACCTTC.

This chain connects TRBV12-3 or TRBV12-4 to TRBJ1-5, with TRBD1 identical over 8 bases. The CDR3 runs to 12 residues. Losses at the gene ends were 6 bases for V and 6 bases for J; bases not matched to a gene: 1. The CDR3 region has the DNA TGTGCCAGCAGCCAGGGGGCTCAGCCCCAGCATTTT. This translates into CASSQGAQPQHF.

The chain is built from TRBV2 and TRBJ1-1; weak D call: TRBD1 (6 bases). The V end lost 6 bases, the J end lost 5 bases, and 10 bases lay between the germline ends. The CDR3 extends over 12 amino acids. CDR1 is SNHLY and CDR2 is FYNNEI in the germline V gene. CDR3 in DNA: TGTGCCAGCAGGGGAAGGGGGACTGAAGCTTTCTTT. Translating gives CASRGRGTEAFF.

This clone has just one count. This rearrangement joins TRBV6-5 to TRBJ2-7, with D uncertain. This CDR3 has 14 amino acids. V shed 0 bases and J shed 1 base, with 7 bases lying between them. Germline V gives CDR1 MNHEY, CDR2 SVGAGI. Here the CDR3 reads CASSYSGESYEQYF. For the CDR3, the DNA is TGTGCCAGCAGTTACTCGGGCGAATCCTACGAGCAGTACTTC.

The gene calls are TRBV30 and TRBJ1-3; D is unclear. V lost 5 bases and J lost 0, with 11 bases in between. This CDR3 comprises 14 residues. Germline CDR1 is GTSNPN and CDR2 is SVGIG (reference sequence). CDR3 protein: CAWGMGVSGNTIYF. CDR3 bases: TGTGCCTGGGGAATGGGCGTCTCTGGAAACACCATATATTTT.

This clone was picked up a small number of times. The chain couples TRBV30 to TRBJ1-2, with no clear D. Germline V lookup: CDR1 GTSNPN, CDR2 SVGIG (reference sequence). The CDR3 length is 13 residues. V gave up 0 bases and J gave up 0 bases, with 5 bases separating them. The CDR3 bases are TGTGCCTGGAGTGTAACAGCTAACTATGGCTACACCTTC. Translated, it gives CAWSVTANYGYTF.

This clone was found a few times. The J gene is TRBJ1-5, the V gene TRBV18, with a tentative D call TRBD1 (5 bases). Germline V gene sequence: CDR1 KGHSH, CDR2 LQKENI. This CDR3 has 15 amino acids. V was pared by 0 bases and J by 8 bases, with 14 bases between. CDR3: CASSPPGGASEPQHF. In DNA, the CDR3 is TGTGCCAGCTCACCACCCGGCGGGGCCTCGGAGCCCCAGCATTTT.

The genes are TRBV18 and TRBJ1-1; 8 bases match TRBD1. CDR1 KGHSH and CDR2 LQKENI come from the germline V gene. Trimming took 6 bases from V and 4 from J; bases not matched to a gene: 13. This CDR3 spans 16 amino acids. The CDR3 DNA is TGTGCCAGCTCTCAGGACAGGGTGGGTTTGAGCACTGAAGCTTTCTTT. Its protein product is CASSQDRVGLSTEAFF.

The chain recombines TRBV7-3 with TRBJ2-1, with 7 bases lining up with TRBD2. Losses at the gene ends were 4 bases for V and 0 bases for J; bases not matched to a gene: 0. The germline CDR1 and CDR2 sequences are SGHTA and FQGTGA. This CDR3 is 14 amino acids long. CDR3 protein: CASSSGGSYNEQFF. The CDR3 nucleotides are TGTGCCAGCAGCTCGGGGGGCTCCTACAATGAGCAGTTCTTC.

The chain combines TRBV2 with TRBJ1-1; 8 positions agree with TRBD1. The V segment lost 5 bases and the J segment 4 bases; nucleotides outside the gene matches: 3. Germline CDR1 SNHLY, CDR2 FYNNEI. The CDR3 consists of 13 residues. DNA for the CDR3: TGTGCCAGCAGTAAGGGACAGGTCACTGAAGCTTTCTTT. Translated, it gives CASSKGQVTEAFF.

CDR3 DNA sequence: TGTGCCAGCAGGGACAGACAGGGGTTGGGGCCCCAGCATTTT. Its translation is CASRDRQGLGPQHF. This chain uses TRBV6-5 with TRBJ1-5; the match to TRBD1 covers 8 bases. V was clipped by 6 bases and J by 9 bases; unmatched bases: 10. This CDR3 spans 14 amino acids. CDR1 MNHEY and CDR2 SVGAGI come from the germline V gene.